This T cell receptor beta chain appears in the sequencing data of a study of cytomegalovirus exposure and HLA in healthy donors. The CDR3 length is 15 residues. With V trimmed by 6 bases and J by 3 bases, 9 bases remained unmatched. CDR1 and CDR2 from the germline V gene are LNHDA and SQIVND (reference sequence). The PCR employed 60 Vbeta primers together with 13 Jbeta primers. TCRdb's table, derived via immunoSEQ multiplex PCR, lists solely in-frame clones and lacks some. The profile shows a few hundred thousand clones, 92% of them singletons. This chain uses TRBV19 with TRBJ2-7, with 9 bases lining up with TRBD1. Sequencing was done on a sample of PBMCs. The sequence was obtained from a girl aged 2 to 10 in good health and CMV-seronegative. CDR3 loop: CASRRPGQGLYEQYF. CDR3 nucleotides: TGTGCCAGTAGAAGGCCGGGACAGGGTCTCTACGAGCAGTACTTC.